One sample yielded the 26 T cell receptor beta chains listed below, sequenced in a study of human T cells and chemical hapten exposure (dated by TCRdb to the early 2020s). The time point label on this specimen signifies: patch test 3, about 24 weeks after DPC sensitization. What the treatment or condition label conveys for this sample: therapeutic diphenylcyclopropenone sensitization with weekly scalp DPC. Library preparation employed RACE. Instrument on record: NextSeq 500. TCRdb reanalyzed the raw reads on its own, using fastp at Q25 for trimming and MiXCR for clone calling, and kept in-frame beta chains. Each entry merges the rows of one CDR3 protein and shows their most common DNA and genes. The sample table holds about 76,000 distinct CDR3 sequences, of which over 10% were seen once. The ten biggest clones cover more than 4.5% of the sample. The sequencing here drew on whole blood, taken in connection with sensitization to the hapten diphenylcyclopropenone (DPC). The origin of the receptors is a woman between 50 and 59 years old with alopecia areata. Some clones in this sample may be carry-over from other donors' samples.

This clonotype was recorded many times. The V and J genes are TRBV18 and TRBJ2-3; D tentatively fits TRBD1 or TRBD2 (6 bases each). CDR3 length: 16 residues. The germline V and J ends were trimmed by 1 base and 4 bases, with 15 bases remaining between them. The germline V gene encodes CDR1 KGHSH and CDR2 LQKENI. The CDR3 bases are TGTGCCAGCTCACCACGCGGGGCAGGGGTGTCAGATACGCAGTATTTT. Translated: CASSPRGAGVSDTQYF.

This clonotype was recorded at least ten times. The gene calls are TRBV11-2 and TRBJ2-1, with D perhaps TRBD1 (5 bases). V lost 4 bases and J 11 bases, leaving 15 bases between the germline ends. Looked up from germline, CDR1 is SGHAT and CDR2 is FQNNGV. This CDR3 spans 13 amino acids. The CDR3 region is CASSSPPTGKQFF. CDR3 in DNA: TGTGCCAGCAGCTCACCTCCTACAGGAAAGCAGTTCTTC.

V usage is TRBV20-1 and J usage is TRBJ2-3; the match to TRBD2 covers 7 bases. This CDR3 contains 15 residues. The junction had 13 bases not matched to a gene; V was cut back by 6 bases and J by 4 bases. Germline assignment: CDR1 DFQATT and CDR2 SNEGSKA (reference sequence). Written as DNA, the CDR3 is TGCAGTGCCACTCCTCGGACTAGTTTCGCAGATACGCAGTATTTT. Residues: CSATPRTSFADTQYF.

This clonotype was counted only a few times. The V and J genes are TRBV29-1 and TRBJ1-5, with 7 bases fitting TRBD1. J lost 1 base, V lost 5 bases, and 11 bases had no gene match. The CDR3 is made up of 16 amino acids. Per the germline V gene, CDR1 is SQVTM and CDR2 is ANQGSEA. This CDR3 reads CSVKGAPGQSNQPQHF. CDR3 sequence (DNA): TGCAGCGTTAAGGGGGCACCGGGACAGAGCAATCAGCCCCAGCATTTT.

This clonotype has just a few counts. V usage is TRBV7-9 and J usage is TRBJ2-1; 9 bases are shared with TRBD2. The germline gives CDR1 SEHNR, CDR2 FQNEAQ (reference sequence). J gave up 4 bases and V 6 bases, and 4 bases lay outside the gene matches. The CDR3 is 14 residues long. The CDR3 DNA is TGTGCCAGCAGTCGGACTAGCGAGTACAATGAGCAGTTCTTC. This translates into CASSRTSEYNEQFF.

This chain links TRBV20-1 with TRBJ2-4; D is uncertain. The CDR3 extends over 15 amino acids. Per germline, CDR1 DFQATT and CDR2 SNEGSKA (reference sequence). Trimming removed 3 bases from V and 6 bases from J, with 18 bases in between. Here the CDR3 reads CSARAFETPANIQYF. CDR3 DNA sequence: TGCAGTGCTAGGGCGTTCGAGACACCTGCAAACATTCAGTACTTC.

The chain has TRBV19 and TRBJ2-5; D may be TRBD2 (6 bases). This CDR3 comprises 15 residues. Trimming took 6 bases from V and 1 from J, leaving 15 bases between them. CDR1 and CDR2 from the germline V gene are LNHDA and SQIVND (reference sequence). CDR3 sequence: CASSPRVGGQETQYF. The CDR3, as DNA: TGTGCCAGTAGCCCCCGGGTCGGGGGCCAAGAGACCCAGTACTTC.

The CDR3 region has the DNA TGTGCCATCAGTGAGGGACAAGACACAGATACGCAGTATTTT. Translation gives CAISEGQDTDTQYF. The chain links TRBV10-3 to TRBJ2-3; possibly TRBD1 for D (5 bases). CDR3 size: 14 residues. V dropped 2 bases and J dropped 2 bases, with 8 bases sitting between them. Germline lookup yields CDR1 ENHRY and CDR2 SYGVKD.

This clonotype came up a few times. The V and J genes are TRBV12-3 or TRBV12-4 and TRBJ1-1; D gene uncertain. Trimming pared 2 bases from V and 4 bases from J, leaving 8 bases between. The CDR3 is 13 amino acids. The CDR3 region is CASSLTLITEAFF. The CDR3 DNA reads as TGTGCCAGCAGTTTAACCCTGATCACTGAAGCTTTCTTT.

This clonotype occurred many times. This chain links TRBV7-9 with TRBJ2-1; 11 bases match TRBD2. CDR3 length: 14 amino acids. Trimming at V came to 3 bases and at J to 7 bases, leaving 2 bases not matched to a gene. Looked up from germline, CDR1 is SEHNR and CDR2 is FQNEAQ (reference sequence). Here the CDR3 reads CASSLASGRNEQFF. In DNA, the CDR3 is TGTGCCAGCAGCTTGGCTAGCGGGAGGAATGAGCAGTTCTTC.

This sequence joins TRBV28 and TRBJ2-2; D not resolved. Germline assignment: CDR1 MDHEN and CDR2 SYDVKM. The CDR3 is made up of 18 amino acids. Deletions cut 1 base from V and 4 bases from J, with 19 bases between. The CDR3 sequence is CASSLSGSLRFGTGELFF. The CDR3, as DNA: TGTGCCAGCAGTTTATCCGGCAGCCTGAGGTTTGGCACCGGGGAGCTGTTTTTT.

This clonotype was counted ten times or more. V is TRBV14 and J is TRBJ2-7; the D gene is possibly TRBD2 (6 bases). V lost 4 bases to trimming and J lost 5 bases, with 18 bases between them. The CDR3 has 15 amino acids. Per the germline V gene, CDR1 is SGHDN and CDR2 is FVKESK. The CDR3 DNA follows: TGTGCCAGCAGCCCCGGGCCTTGGGGGAGGAACGAGCAGTACTTC. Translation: CASSPGPWGRNEQYF.

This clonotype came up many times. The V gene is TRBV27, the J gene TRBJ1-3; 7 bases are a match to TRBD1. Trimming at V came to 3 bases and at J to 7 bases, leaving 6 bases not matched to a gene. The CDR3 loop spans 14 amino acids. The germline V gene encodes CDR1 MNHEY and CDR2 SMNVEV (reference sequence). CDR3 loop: CASSLRGRGNTIYF. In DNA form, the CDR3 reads TGTGCCAGCAGTTTGAGGGGCAGGGGGAACACCATATATTTT.

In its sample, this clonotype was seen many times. The CDR3 reads CASSPDPSSYNEQFF. CDR3 nucleotides: TGTGCCAGCAGCCCGGACCCTAGCTCCTACAATGAGCAGTTCTTC. The V and J genes are TRBV7-9 and TRBJ2-1, with no clear D. Germline V gene sequence: CDR1 SEHNR, CDR2 FQNEAQ (reference sequence). CDR3 length: 15 residues. Trimming stripped 5 bases from V and 0 bases from J, with 11 bases between.

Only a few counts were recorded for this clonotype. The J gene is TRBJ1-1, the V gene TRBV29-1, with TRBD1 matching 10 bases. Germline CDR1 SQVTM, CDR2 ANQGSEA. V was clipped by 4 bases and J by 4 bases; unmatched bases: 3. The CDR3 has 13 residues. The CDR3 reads CSVVRTGGTEAFF. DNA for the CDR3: TGCAGCGTTGTCAGGACAGGGGGCACTGAAGCTTTCTTT.

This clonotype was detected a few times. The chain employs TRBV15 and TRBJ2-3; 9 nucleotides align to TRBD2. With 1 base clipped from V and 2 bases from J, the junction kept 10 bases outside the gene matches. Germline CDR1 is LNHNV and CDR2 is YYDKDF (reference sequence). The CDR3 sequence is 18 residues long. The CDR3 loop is CATSRALTSGTITDTQYF. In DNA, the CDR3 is TGTGCCACCAGCAGAGCTTTGACTAGCGGCACCATCACAGATACGCAGTATTTT.

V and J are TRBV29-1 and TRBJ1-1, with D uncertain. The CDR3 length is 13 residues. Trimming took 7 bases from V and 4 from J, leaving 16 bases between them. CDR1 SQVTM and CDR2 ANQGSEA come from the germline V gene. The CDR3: CSAEFGTGTEAFF. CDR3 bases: TGCAGCGCCGAATTTGGCACGGGCACTGAAGCTTTCTTT.

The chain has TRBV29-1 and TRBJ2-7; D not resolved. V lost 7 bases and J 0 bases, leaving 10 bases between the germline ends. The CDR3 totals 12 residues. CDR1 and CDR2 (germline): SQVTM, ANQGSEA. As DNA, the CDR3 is TGCAGCGCTAGAGGCAACTCCTACGAGCAGTACTTC. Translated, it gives CSARGNSYEQYF.

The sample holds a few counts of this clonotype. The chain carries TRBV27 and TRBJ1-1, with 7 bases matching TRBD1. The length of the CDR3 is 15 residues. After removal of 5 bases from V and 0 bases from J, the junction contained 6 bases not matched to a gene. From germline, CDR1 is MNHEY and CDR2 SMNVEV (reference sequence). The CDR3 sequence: CASSAADRLNTEAFF. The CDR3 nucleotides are TGTGCCAGCAGTGCGGCGGACAGGCTGAACACTGAAGCTTTCTTT.

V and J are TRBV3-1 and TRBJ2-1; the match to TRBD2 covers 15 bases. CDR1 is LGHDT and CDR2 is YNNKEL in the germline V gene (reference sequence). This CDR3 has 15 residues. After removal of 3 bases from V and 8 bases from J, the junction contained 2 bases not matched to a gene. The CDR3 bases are TGTGCCAGCAGCCAGGGACTAGCGGGAGGCTATGAGCAGTTCTTC. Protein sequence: CASSQGLAGGYEQFF.

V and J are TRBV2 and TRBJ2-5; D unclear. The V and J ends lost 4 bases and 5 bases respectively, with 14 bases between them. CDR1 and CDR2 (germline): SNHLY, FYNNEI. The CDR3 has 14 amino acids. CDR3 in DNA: TGTGCCAGCAGTGTTAAGACGTCTGGTGAGACCCAGTACTTC. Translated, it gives CASSVKTSGETQYF.

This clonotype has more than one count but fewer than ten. CDR3 sequence (DNA): TGCAGCGTTGCGGACCCCTGGGGAGCCCTCCACTTT. This sequence encodes CSVADPWGALHF. V usage is TRBV29-1 and J usage is TRBJ1-6; D uncertain. Germline values: CDR1 SQVTM, CDR2 ANQGSEA. This CDR3 spans 12 amino acids. Trimming took off 4 bases at V and 14 bases at J, with 15 bases between the two ends.

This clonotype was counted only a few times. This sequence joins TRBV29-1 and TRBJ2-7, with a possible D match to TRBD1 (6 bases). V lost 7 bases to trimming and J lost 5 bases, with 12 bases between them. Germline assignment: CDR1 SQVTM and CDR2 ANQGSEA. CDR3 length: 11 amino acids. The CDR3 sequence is CSGVRGHEQYF. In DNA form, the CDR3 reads TGCAGCGGTGTCAGGGGCCACGAGCAGTACTTC.

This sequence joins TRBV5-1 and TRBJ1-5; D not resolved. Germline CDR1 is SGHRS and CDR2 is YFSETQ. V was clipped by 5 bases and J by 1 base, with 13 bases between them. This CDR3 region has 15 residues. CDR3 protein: CASRLDGYSNQPQHF. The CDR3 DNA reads TGCGCCAGCAGACTCGACGGATACAGCAATCAGCCCCAGCATTTT. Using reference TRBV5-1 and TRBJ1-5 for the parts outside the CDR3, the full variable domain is KAGVTQTPRYLIKTRGQQVTLSCSPISGHRSVSWYQQTPGQGLQFLFEYFSETQRNKGNFPGRFSGRQFSNSRSEMNVSTLELGDSALYLCASRLDGYSNQPQHFGDGTRLSIL.

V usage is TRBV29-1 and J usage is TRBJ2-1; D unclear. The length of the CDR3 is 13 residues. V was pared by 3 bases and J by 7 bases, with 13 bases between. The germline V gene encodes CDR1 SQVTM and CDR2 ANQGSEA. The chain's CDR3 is CSVDFLRRNEQFF. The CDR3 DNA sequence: TGCAGCGTTGATTTTTTGAGGAGAAATGAGCAGTTCTTC.

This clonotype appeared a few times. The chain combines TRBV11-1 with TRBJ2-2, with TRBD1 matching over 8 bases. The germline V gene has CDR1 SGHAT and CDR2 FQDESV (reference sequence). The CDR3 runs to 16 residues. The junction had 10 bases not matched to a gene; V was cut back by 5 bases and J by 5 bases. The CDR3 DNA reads TGTGCCAGCAGCCCTAGGACAGGGTCGAGGACCGGGGAGCTGTTTTTT. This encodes CASSPRTGSRTGELFF.